This entry describes one TCR beta chain. Germline V gene lookup returns CDR1 MNHNY and CDR2 SVGAGI (reference sequence). This CDR3 comprises 20 residues. With 5 bases clipped from V and 3 bases from J, the junction kept 21 bases outside the gene matches. TCRdb's copy holds only in-frame clones and misses some; the assay was immunoSEQ multiplex PCR. The sample contains some 76,000 clones, roughly 91% of which appear only once. The sample belongs to a study of blood T cell repertoires in COVID-19. Background on the study: Spain, Italy and the United States supplied samples that represented acute and convalescent COVID-19.

The clonotype comes from a man aged 55 to 70 with acute or convalescent COVID-19. This chain uses TRBV6-6 with TRBJ2-5; 10 nucleotides align to TRBD2. Material: peripheral blood. The CDR3 bases are TGTGCCAGCAGTCCCACGGGGATGGCTAGCGGGAGATTCTGGGAAGAGACCCAGTACTTC. Amino acid sequence: CASSPTGMASGRFWEETQYF.